This T cell receptor (beta chain) was recovered during a study of blood T cell repertoires in COVID-19. This CDR3 is 14 amino acids long. Per the germline V gene, CDR1 is SGHKS and CDR2 is YYEKEE (reference sequence). V lost 5 bases and J 2 bases, leaving 10 bases between the germline ends. Assay used: immunoSEQ multiplex PCR; TCRdb lists only in-frame clones, some missing. The repertoire holds roughly 230,000 clones, more than 75% seen once, with around 0.96% in the top ten. This clone was observed a few times. This receptor was obtained from a man aged 40-49 years with acute or convalescent COVID-19. The chain carries TRBV5-5 and TRBJ1-4, with D possibly being TRBD1 (6 bases). The specimen was peripheral blood. CDR3 sequence: CASRQGPTNEKLFF. The CDR3 DNA sequence: TGTGCCAGCAGACAGGGTCCTACTAATGAAAAACTGTTTTTT. The full variable domain, with the rest looked up from reference TRBV5-5 and TRBJ1-4, is DAGVTQSPTHLIKTRGQQVTLRCSPISGHKSVSWYQQVLGQGPQFIFQYYEKEERGRGNFPDRFSARQFPNYSSELNVNALLLGDSALYLCASRQGPTNEKLFFGSGTQLSVL.